This T cell receptor beta chain emerged from a study of siplizumab effects on memory and regulatory T cells. Findings and limits, study-wide: Researchers did not confirm the suppressive function of proliferating Tregs from siplizumab cultures. Siplizumab caused a significant drop in alloreactive sequences traceable to unstimulated CD4+ memory cells. Unstimulated naive T cells seemed to show more diversity than memory cells did, and they also seemed to be among the major contributors to the alloresponse. Researchers could not give a naive or memory phenotype to roughly 75-95% of proliferating CD4+ or CD8+ clones.

The data were produced by immunoSEQ multiplex PCR, yet TCRdb's version contains in-frame clones alone and is incomplete. Among around 100,000 clones, about nine tenths were seen once, and the ten largest hold 0.14% to 0.15%. In germline, CDR1 is SGHTA, CDR2 FQGTGA. The CDR3 runs to 13 residues. V lost 1 base and J 3 bases, leaving 6 bases between the germline ends. Details on this clone: Its target is unknown.

Sequenced input: CD4+ T cells sorted from blood. The sequence was collected from a human donor in good health. The chain combines TRBV7-3 with TRBJ1-1; D not certain. The CDR3 coding sequence is TGTGCCAGCAGCTTAAGGCAGGACACTGAAGCTTTCTTT. It is translated as CASSLRQDTEAFF.